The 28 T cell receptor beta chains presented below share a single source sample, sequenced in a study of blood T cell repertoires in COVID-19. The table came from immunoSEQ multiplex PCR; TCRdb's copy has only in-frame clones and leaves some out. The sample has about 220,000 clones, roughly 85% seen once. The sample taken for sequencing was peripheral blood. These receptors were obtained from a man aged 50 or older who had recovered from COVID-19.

CDR3 region: CATTGTGSSGSYEQYF. CDR3 DNA sequence: TGTGCCACCACCGGGACAGGGTCATCCGGGAGCTACGAGCAGTACTTC. The chain links TRBV27 to TRBJ2-7; TRBD1 matches at 9 bases. V trimming: 10 bases; J trimming: 3 bases; junction bases outside the gene matches: 16. In germline, CDR1 is MNHEY, CDR2 SMNVEV (reference sequence). The CDR3 runs 16 residues.

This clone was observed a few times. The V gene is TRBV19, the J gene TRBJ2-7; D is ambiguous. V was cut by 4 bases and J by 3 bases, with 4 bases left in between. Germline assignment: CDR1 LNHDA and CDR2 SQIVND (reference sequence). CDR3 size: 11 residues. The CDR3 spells CASSNFYEQYF. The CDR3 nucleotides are TGTGCCAGTAGTAACTTCTACGAGCAGTACTTC. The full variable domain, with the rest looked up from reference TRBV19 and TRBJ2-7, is DGGITQSPKYLFRKEGQNVTLSCEQNLNHDAMYWYRQDPGQGLRLIYYSQIVNDFQKGDIAEGYSVSREKKESFPLTVTSAQKNPTAFYLCASSNFYEQYFGPGTRLTVT.

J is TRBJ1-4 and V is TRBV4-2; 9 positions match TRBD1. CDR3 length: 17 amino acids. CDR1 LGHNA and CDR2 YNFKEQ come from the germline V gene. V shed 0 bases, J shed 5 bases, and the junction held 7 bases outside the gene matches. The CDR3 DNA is TGTGCCAGCAGCCAAGAAGGGACAGGGAGCCTCAATGAAAAACTGTTTTTT. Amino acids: CASSQEGTGSLNEKLFF.

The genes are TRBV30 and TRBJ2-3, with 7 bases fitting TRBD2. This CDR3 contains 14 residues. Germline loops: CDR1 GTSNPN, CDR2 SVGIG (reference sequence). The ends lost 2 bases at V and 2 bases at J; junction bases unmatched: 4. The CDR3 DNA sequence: TGTGCCTGGAGTTGGGGGGGATCCACAGATACGCAGTATTTT. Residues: CAWSWGGSTDTQYF.

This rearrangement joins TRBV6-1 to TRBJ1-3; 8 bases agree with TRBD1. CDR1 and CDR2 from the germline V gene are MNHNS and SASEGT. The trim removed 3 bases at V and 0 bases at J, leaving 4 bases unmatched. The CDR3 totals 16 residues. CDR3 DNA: TGTGCCAGCAGTGACATCAGGGGGCTCTCTGGAAACACCATATATTTT. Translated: CASSDIRGLSGNTIYF.

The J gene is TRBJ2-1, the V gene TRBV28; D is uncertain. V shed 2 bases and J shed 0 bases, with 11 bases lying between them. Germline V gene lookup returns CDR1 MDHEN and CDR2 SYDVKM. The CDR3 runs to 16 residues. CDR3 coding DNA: TGTGCCAGCAGTTTAGAGTCCTCCCGCTCCTACAATGAGCAGTTCTTC. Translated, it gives CASSLESSRSYNEQFF.

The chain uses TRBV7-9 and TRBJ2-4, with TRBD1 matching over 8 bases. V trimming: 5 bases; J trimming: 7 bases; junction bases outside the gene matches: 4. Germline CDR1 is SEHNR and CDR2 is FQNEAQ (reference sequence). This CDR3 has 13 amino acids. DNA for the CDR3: TGTGCCAGCAGCACAAACAGGGGGAACATTCAGTACTTC. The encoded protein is CASSTNRGNIQYF.

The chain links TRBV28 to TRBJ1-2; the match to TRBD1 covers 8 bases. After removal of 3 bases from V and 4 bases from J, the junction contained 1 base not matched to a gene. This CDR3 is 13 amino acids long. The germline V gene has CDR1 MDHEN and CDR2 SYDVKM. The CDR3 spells CASSLQGAYGYTF. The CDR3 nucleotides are TGTGCCAGCAGTTTGCAGGGGGCCTATGGCTACACCTTC.

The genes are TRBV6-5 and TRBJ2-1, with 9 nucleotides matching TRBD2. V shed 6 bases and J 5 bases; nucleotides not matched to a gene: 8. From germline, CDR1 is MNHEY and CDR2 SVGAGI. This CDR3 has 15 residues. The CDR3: CASRPGLAKNNEQFF. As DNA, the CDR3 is TGTGCCAGCAGACCGGGACTAGCAAAAAACAATGAGCAGTTCTTC.

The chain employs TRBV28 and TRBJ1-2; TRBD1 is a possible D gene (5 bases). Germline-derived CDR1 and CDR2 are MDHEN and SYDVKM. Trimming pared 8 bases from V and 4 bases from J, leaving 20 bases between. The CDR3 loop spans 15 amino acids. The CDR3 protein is CASRQGGAWGYGYTF. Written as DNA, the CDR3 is TGTGCCAGCCGTCAGGGTGGCGCATGGGGCTATGGCTACACCTTC.

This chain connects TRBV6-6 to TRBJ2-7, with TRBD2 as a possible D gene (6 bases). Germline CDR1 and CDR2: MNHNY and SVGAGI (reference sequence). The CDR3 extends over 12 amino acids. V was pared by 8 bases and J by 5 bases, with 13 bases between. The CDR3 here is CASGIREDEQYF. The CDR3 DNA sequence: TGTGCCAGCGGGATTAGGGAGGACGAGCAGTACTTC.

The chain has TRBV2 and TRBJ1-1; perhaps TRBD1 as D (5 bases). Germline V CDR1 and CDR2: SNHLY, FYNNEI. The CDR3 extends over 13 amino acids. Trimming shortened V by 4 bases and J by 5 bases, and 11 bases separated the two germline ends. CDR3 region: CASSAYRGTEAFF. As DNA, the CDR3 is TGTGCCAGCAGTGCATACCGGGGGACTGAAGCTTTCTTT.

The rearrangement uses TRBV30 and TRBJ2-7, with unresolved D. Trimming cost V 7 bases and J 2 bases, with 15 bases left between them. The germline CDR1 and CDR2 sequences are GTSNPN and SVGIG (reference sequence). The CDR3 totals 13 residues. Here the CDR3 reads CALHRGATYEQYF. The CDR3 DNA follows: TGTGCCTTACATCGTGGAGCAACCTACGAGCAGTACTTC.

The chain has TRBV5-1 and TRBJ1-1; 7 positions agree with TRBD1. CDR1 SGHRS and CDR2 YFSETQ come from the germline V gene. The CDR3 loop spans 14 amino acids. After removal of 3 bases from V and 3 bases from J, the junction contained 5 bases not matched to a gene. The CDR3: CASSSGQLDTEAFF. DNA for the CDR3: TGCGCCAGCAGCTCGGGACAGTTGGACACTGAAGCTTTCTTT.

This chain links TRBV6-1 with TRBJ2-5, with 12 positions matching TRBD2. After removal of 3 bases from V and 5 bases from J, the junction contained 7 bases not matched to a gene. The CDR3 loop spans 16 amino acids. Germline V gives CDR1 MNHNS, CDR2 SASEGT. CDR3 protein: CASSETSGRGGETQYF. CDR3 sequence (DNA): TGTGCCAGCAGTGAGACTAGCGGGAGAGGGGGGGAGACCCAGTACTTC.

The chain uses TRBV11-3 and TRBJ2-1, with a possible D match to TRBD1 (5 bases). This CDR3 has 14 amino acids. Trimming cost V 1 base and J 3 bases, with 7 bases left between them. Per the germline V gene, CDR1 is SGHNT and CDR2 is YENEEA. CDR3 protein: CASSLGDSYNEQFF. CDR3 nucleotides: TGTGCCAGCAGCTTAGGAGACAGCTACAATGAGCAGTTCTTC.

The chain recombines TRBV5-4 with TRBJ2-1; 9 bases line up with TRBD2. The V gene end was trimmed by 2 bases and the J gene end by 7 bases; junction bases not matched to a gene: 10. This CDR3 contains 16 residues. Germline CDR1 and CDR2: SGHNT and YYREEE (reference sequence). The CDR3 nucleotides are TGTGCCAGCAGCTTCCCACTAGCGGGCCAAGGGAATGAGCAGTTCTTC. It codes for CASSFPLAGQGNEQFF.

CDR3 sequence (DNA): TGTGCCAGCAGACCCACTAGCGGGAGGGACGAGCAGTACTTC. This translates into CASRPTSGRDEQYF. This rearrangement joins TRBV7-9 to TRBJ2-7, with TRBD2 matching over 13 bases. The CDR3 is made up of 14 amino acids. Germline V gene sequence: CDR1 SEHNR, CDR2 FQNEAQ (reference sequence). V was clipped by 6 bases and J by 5 bases; unmatched bases: 4.

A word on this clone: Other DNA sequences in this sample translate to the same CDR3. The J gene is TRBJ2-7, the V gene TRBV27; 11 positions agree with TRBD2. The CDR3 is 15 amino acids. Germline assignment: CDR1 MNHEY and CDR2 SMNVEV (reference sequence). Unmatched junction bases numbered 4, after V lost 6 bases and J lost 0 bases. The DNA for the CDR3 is TGTGCCAGCAGGTCCACTAGCGGGAGCTCCTACGAGCAGTACTTC. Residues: CASRSTSGSSYEQYF.

This chain's CDR3 is CASSDGTRYTEAFF. In DNA form, the CDR3 reads TGTGCCAGCAGTGATGGGACACGGTACACTGAAGCTTTCTTT. The rearrangement joins TRBV6-1 to TRBJ1-1; tentative D call: TRBD1 (6 bases). From germline, CDR1 is MNHNS and CDR2 SASEGT. The CDR3 length is 14 residues. V gave up 3 bases and J gave up 3 bases, with 11 bases separating them.

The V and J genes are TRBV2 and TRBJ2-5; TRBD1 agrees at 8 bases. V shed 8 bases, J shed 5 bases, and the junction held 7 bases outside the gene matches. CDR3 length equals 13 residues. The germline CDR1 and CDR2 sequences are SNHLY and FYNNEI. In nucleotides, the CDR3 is TGTGCCAGCTCCAGGGGGCGCGATGAGACCCAGTACTTC. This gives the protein CASSRGRDETQYF.

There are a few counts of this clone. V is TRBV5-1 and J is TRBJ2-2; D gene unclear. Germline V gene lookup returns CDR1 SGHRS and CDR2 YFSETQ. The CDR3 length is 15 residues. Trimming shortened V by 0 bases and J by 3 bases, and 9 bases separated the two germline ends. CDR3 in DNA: TGCGCCAGCAGCTTGGATCAGATATACACCGGGGAGCTGTTTTTT. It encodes CASSLDQIYTGELFF.

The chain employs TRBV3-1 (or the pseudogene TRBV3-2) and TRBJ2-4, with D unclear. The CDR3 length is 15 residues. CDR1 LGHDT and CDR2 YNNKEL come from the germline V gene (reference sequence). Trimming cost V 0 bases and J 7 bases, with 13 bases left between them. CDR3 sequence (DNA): TGTGCCAGCAGCCAAGAAGTCGCCTCCGGGAACATTCAGTACTTC. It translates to CASSQEVASGNIQYF.

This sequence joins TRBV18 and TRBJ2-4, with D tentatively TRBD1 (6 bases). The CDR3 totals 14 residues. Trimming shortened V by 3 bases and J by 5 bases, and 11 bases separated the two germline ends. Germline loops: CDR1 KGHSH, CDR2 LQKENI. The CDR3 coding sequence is TGTGCCAGCTCACCGCAACGACAGGAAAACATTCAGTACTTC. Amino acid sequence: CASSPQRQENIQYF.

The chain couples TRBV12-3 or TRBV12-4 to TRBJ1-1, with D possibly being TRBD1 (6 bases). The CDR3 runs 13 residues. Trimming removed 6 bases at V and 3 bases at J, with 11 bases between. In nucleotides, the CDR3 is TGTGCCAGCAGGACACAGGGATACACTGAAGCTTTCTTT. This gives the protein CASRTQGYTEAFF.

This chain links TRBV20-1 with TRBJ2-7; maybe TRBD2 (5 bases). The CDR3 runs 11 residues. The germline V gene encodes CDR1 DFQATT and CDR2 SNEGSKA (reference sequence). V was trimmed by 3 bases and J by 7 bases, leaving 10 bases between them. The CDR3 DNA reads TGCAGTGCTAGTGGGGAGACGGAGCAGTACTTC. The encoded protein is CSASGETEQYF.

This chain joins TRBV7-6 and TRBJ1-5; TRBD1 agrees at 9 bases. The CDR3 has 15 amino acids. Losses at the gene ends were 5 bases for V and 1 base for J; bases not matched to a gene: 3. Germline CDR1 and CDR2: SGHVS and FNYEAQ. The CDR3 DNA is TGTGCCAGCAGCCGGACAGGGGAGAGCAATCAGCCCCAGCATTTT. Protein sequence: CASSRTGESNQPQHF.

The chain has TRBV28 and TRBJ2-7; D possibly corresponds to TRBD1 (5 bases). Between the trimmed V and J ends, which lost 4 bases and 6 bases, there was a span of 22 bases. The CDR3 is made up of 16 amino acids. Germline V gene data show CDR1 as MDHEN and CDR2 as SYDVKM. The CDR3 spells CASSSRSPRQSREQYF. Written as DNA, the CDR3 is TGTGCCAGCAGTTCCCGGTCCCCCCGACAGAGCCGCGAGCAGTACTTC.